The rows below give T cell receptor beta chains drawn from one sample of a study of T cells of healthy individuals. TCRdb reanalysed the 5' RACE reads using MiXCR and keeps one entry per CDR3 protein. There are 55,000 to 65,000 distinct CDR3 sequences in the sample; 15% to 20% occur only once, and around 5% lies in the top ten. The receptors here all came from a human donor in good health. The conserved cysteine and the conserved F or W are not part of the CDR3 here.

V | CDR3
TRBV20-1 | SANLRDSFDEQY
TRBV20-1 | SASSGGGNGELF
TRBV4-1 | ASSHHTSGYGYT
TRBV7-2 | ASSPYSGSPLH
TRBV27 | ASSPTGLNTEAF
TRBV27 | ASSLHCGRDRMIRPNTGELF
TRBV4-2 | ASSQDKGSLGFREQY
TRBV6-2/TRBV6-3 | ASSYSGSEQY
TRBV12-3/TRBV12-4 | ASRGAGGQGEQF
TRBV28 | ASSSPLGVGVEQF
TRBV27 | ASSSKIYNEQF
TRBV5-6 | ASSLGQHSNQPQH
TRBV28 | ASRSETEQY
TRBV7-9 | ASSLRAGGLDTQY
TRBV3-1 | ASWKAGGASNEQF
TRBV5-1 | ASSFTTGVTDTQY
TRBV15 | ATSRGQGTDTQY
TRBV15 | ATSRDMVGYGELF
TRBV10-3 | AISGETSGMDEQF
TRBV7-2 | ASSSPGRPNSPLH
TRBV12-3/TRBV12-4 | ASSPGGHEQF
TRBV20-1 | SARDRARGNYEQY
TRBV28 | ASSLVGKLQATLGQY
TRBV7-6 | ASSLAPRGGVNIYEQY
TRBV6-2/TRBV6-3 | ASSYSDTQY
TRBV6-5 | ASSYSSGTGGPADTQY
TRBV28 | ASRWGYNEQF
TRBV19 | ASSIPYSNQPQH
TRBV20-1 | GGTPSGNTIY
TRBV5-1 | ASSSSGGALDEQF
TRBV29-1 | SAAGTGNYGYT
TRBV7-2 | ASSFYGQGEQY
TRBV28 | ATDPEGRNEQF
TRBV5-1 | ASSLEQMSSYNEQF
TRBV28 | ASTSDEPQH
TRBV5-1 | ASSLRSVRDSNTGELF
TRBV6-5 | ASSSPGTVWNTEAF
TRBV3-1 | ASSRDSAEAQH
TRBV20-1 | SAYSGQGTDEQY
TRBV20-1 | SASPLGQFVNTEAF
TRBV5-4 | ASSVGTGLYEQY
TRBV28 | ASSNILGLSYEQY
TRBV20-1 | SAISARLAGVSNEQF
TRBV20-1 | SASRSGVDIQY
TRBV28 | ASSPPWAGKHEQY
TRBV14 | ASSQDPGTEAF
TRBV3-1 | ASSPTGTRETQY
TRBV20-1 | SAVGGRNQPQH
TRBV5-6 | ASSFGSTDTQY
TRBV5-1 | ASSLGDRQGLQPQH
TRBV7-9 | ASSLGLSKDGELF
TRBV29-1 | SVDRNTEAF
TRBV6-2/TRBV6-3 | ASSYGMTDQETQY
TRBV30 | AWKTGGYEQY
TRBV6-5 | ASSATRDTKPLH
TRBV12-3/TRBV12-4 | ASSLAGGLQETQY
TRBV4-2 | ASSRTGQGAGDTIY
TRBV5-1 | ASSSTGTGETGANVLT